One sample yielded the 20 T cell receptor beta chains listed below, sequenced in a study of T cells after yellow fever vaccination. TCRdb reprocessed the 5' RACE reads with MiXCR, giving one entry per CDR3 protein. The sample includes more than 250,000 distinct CDR3 sequences, 6.5% to 8.5% of them seen just once. Sequencing was performed on PBMCs, taken about 41 days after the first yellow fever vaccination. These receptors were obtained from a young man who received the YFV17D yellow fever vaccine.

This clonotype was recorded at least ten times. The rearrangement joins TRBV7-2 to TRBJ2-7, with 13 bases identical to TRBD2. Trimming at V came to 5 bases and at J to 2 bases, leaving 6 bases not matched to a gene. The CDR3 extends over 16 amino acids. Germline CDR1 and CDR2: SGHTA and FQGNSA. The CDR3 nucleotides read TGTGCCAGCAGCCAACGTGGACTAGCGGGGGCCTACGAGCAGTACTTC. This sequence encodes CASSQRGLAGAYEQYF.

For the CDR3, the DNA is TGTGCCAGCAGTGATCTCCGGACTAGCGAGGGAGAGACCCAGTACTTC. This translates into CASSDLRTSEGETQYF. The chain combines TRBV25-1 with TRBJ2-5, with 9 bases lining up with TRBD2. The germline gives CDR1 MGHDK, CDR2 SYGVNS. The CDR3 consists of 16 residues. V shed 3 bases and J 4 bases; nucleotides not matched to a gene: 9.

This clonotype was seen at least ten times. The genes are TRBV4-3 and TRBJ2-1; D call uncertain. V was cut by 0 bases and J by 2 bases, with 11 bases left in between. This CDR3 spans 16 amino acids. The germline gives CDR1 LGHNA, CDR2 YSLEER. CDR3 region: CASSQDVGRTYNEQFF. Here the CDR3 DNA reads TGCGCCAGCAGCCAAGATGTAGGGCGAACCTACAATGAGCAGTTCTTC.

This clonotype has just a few counts. This rearrangement joins TRBV5-6 to TRBJ2-3, with 9 bases lining up with TRBD2. V trimming: 2 bases; J trimming: 1 base; junction bases outside the gene matches: 2. The germline V gene has CDR1 SGHDT and CDR2 YYEEEE. CDR3 length: 15 amino acids. CDR3 coding DNA: TGTGCCAGCAGCTTTGCGGGGGGGGGCACAGATACGCAGTATTTT. Translating it yields CASSFAGGGTDTQYF.

There are a few counts of this clonotype. The chain is built from TRBV4-1 and TRBJ1-5, with a tentative D call TRBD1 (5 bases). The CDR3 runs to 15 residues. Germline CDR1 MGHRA, CDR2 YSYEKL. V was shortened by 0 bases and J by 2 bases, with 8 bases between the two germline ends. In DNA form, the CDR3 reads TGCGCCAGCAGCCAAGAGAGGGGACGCAATCAGCCCCAGCATTTT. Its translation: CASSQERGRNQPQHF.

This clonotype showed up many times. This chain connects TRBV5-6 to TRBJ2-7; D assignment may be TRBD1 or TRBD2 (5 bases each). Germline-derived CDR1 and CDR2 are SGHDT and YYEEEE. CDR3 length: 14 amino acids. V lost 1 base and J lost 0, with 8 bases in between. The CDR3, as DNA: TGTGCCAGCAGCTTGTGGGGGAACTCCTACGAGCAGTACTTC. Encoded protein: CASSLWGNSYEQYF.

This clonotype has just a few counts. The V and J genes are TRBV5-5 and TRBJ1-4; unclear D gene. The V end lost 2 bases, the J end lost 4 bases, and 12 bases lay between the germline ends. The germline V gene encodes CDR1 SGHKS and CDR2 YYEKEE (reference sequence). The CDR3 is 15 amino acids. CDR3 sequence: CASSLTELINEKLFF. DNA for the CDR3: TGTGCCAGCAGCTTAACGGAACTGATTAATGAAAAACTGTTTTTT.

This clonotype was seen a handful of times. This chain connects TRBV7-2 to TRBJ2-1; D not resolved. Germline V gene sequence: CDR1 SGHTA, CDR2 FQGNSA. This CDR3 spans 14 amino acids. The V end lost 5 bases, the J end lost 10 bases, and 18 bases lay between the germline ends. CDR3 residues: CASSPELKLLEQFF. CDR3 bases: TGTGCCAGCAGCCCGGAACTAAAGCTACTGGAGCAGTTCTTC.

The gene calls are TRBV29-1 and TRBJ2-3; 10 bases are a match to TRBD2. This CDR3 region has 15 residues. CDR1 is SQVTM and CDR2 is ANQGSEA in the germline V gene. Trimming took 3 bases from V and 0 from J; bases not matched to a gene: 3. The CDR3 reads CSVDLAGVSTDTQYF. CDR3 nucleotides: TGCAGCGTTGATCTAGCGGGGGTGAGCACAGATACGCAGTATTTT.

The chain carries TRBV4-2 and TRBJ2-1; perhaps TRBD1 as D (6 bases). The CDR3 length is 18 residues. From germline, CDR1 is LGHNA and CDR2 YNFKEQ. V was trimmed by 4 bases and J by 0 bases, leaving 19 bases between them. The chain's CDR3 is CASSPRFEYRVSYNEQFF. In nucleotides, the CDR3 is TGTGCCAGCAGCCCCAGGTTCGAATACAGGGTCTCCTACAATGAGCAGTTCTTC.

In nucleotides, the CDR3 is TGTGCCAGCAGTTTTGAAAGGGGCAATCAGCCCCAGCATTTT. This translates into CASSFERGNQPQHF. The V gene is TRBV12-3 or TRBV12-4, the J gene TRBJ1-5; D is uncertain. The V gene lost 3 bases and the J gene lost 2 bases, with 8 bases spanning the gap. CDR3 size: 14 residues.

The gene calls are TRBV29-1 and TRBJ2-6, with D tentatively TRBD2 (5 bases). The V end lost 6 bases, the J end lost 6 bases, and 12 bases lay between the germline ends. Germline CDR1 reads SQVTM; CDR2 reads ANQGSEA. This CDR3 contains 13 residues. The CDR3 region is CSVWWEMANVLTF. The CDR3 DNA sequence: TGCAGCGTGTGGTGGGAGATGGCCAACGTCCTGACTTTC. The full variable domain, rest sourced from reference TRBV29-1 and TRBJ2-6, is SAVISQKPSRDICQRGTSLTIQCQVDSQVTMMFWYRQQPGQSLTLIATANQGSEATYESGFVIDKFPISRPNLTFSTLTVSNMSPEDSSIYLCSVWWEMANVLTFGAGSRLTVL.

A few counts support this clonotype. The chain combines TRBV12-3 or TRBV12-4 with TRBJ1-4; D is perhaps TRBD1 (6 bases). V shed 8 bases and J shed 8 bases, with 12 bases lying between them. The CDR3 is made up of 12 amino acids. The CDR3 is CASSRQGEKLFF. The CDR3 DNA is TGTGCCAGCTCACGCCAGGGGGAAAAACTGTTTTTT.

This chain joins TRBV10-3 and TRBJ1-1; TRBD1 might be the D (6 bases). V was trimmed by 2 bases and J by 4 bases, leaving 11 bases between them. The V gene's germline CDR1 is ENHRY and CDR2 SYGVKD. The length of the CDR3 is 14 residues. CDR3 sequence: CAISEITGPTEAFF. In DNA form, the CDR3 reads TGTGCCATCAGTGAGATTACAGGGCCCACTGAAGCTTTCTTT.

This clonotype was picked up a small number of times. The rearrangement joins TRBV5-5 to TRBJ1-2; D may be TRBD1 (6 bases). The V end was cut by 9 bases, the J end by 8 bases, with 17 bases between. Germline V gives CDR1 SGHKS, CDR2 YYEKEE (reference sequence). This CDR3 is 12 amino acids long. The CDR3 here is CATENRASGYTF. CDR3 nucleotides: TGTGCCACCGAAAACAGGGCGTCCGGCTACACCTTC.

The chain joins TRBV7-9 to TRBJ1-2, with 7 bases that match TRBD1. Germline assignment: CDR1 SEHNR and CDR2 FQNEAQ (reference sequence). This CDR3 has 15 residues. J lost 4 bases, V lost 4 bases, and 9 bases had no gene match. The CDR3 protein is CASSSTGASSYGYTF. The CDR3 region has the DNA TGTGCCAGCAGCTCAACAGGGGCGTCTTCCTATGGCTACACCTTC.

The chain recombines TRBV20-1 with TRBJ1-2; possible D gene TRBD1, 6 bases. Looked up from germline, CDR1 is DFQATT and CDR2 is SNEGSKA (reference sequence). V was pared by 1 base and J by 6 bases, with 15 bases between. This CDR3 has 14 amino acids. The CDR3 bases are TGCAGTGCTAGAGTGGCGCGGGGGGCGGATGGCTACACCTTC. Amino acids: CSARVARGADGYTF.

The V and J genes are TRBV29-1 and TRBJ1-1; D might be TRBD1 (5 bases). Trimming removed 4 bases from V and 1 base from J, with 10 bases in between. Germline V lookup: CDR1 SQVTM, CDR2 ANQGSEA. The CDR3 consists of 13 residues. This CDR3 is CSVVWGGNTEAFF. In nucleotides, the CDR3 is TGCAGCGTTGTATGGGGGGGGAACACTGAAGCTTTCTTT.

The sample holds a few counts of this clonotype. V usage is TRBV7-8 and J usage is TRBJ2-3, with TRBD1 identical over 7 bases. Trimming at V came to 5 bases and at J to 0 bases, leaving 8 bases not matched to a gene. The CDR3 loop spans 16 amino acids. CDR1 SGHVS and CDR2 FQNEAQ come from the germline V gene. The CDR3 loop is CASSMRTGRSTDTQYF. The CDR3 DNA reads as TGTGCCAGCAGCATGAGGACAGGTAGAAGCACAGATACGCAGTATTTT.

This CDR3 is CASSLASRDTQYF. CDR3 sequence (DNA): TGTGCCAGCAGCTTGGCAAGTAGAGATACGCAGTATTTT. The J gene is TRBJ2-3, the V gene TRBV5-6; no reliable D call. The germline gives CDR1 SGHDT, CDR2 YYEEEE. V lost 0 bases, J lost 5 bases, and 7 bases lay in between. CDR3 length equals 13 residues.